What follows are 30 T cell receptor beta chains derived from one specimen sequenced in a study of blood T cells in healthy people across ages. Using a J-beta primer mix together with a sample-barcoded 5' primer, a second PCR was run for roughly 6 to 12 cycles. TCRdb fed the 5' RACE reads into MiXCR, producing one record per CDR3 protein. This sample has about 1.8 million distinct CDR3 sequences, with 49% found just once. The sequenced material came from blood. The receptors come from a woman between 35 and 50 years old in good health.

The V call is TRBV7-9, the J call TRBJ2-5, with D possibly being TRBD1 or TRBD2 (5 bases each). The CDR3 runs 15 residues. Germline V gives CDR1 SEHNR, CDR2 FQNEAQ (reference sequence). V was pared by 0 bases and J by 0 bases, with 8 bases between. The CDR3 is CASSLAGVNQETQYF. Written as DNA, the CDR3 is TGTGCCAGCAGCTTAGCGGGGGTCAACCAAGAGACCCAGTACTTC.

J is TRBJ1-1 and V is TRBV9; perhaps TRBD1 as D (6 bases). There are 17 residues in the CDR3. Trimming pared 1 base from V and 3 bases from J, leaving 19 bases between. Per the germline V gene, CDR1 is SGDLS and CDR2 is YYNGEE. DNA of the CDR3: TGTGCCAGCAGCGTATCCCCTACAGGGTGGAGGGACACTGAAGCTTTCTTT. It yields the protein CASSVSPTGWRDTEAFF.

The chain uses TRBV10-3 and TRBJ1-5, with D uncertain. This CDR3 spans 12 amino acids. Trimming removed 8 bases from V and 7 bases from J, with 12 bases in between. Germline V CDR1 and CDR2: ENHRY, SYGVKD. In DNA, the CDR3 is TGTGCCATCGGTCCCCACGGGCAGCCCCAGCATTTT. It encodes CAIGPHGQPQHF.

In DNA form, the CDR3 reads TGTGCCAGCAGCCACTGGACAGGGACCCAAGAGACCCAGTTCTTC. Its protein is CASSHWTGTQETQFF. The chain has TRBV7-2 and TRBJ2-1; TRBD1 aligns across 8 bases. Germline V gives CDR1 SGHTA, CDR2 FQGNSA. CDR3 length equals 15 residues. After removal of 5 bases from V and 13 bases from J, the junction contained 16 bases not matched to a gene.

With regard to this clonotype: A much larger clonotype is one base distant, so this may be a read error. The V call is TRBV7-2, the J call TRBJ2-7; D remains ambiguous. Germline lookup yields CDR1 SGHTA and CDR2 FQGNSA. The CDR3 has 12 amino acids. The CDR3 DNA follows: TGTGCCAGCAGCTTCCTCCGAGAGACCCAGTGCTTC. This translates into CASSFLRETQCF.

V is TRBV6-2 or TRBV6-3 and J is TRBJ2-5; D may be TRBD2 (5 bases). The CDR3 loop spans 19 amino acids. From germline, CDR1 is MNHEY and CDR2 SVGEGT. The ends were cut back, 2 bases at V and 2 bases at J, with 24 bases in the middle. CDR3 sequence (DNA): TGTGCCAGCAGTTACGGAACTAGTTCCCCCCTACTCATACAAGAGACCCAGTACTTC. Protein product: CASSYGTSSPLLIQETQYF.

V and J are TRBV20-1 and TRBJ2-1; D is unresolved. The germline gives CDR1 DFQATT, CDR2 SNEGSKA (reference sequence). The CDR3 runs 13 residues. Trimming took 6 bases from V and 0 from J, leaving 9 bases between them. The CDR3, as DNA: TGCAGTGCAAGATCCCTCTCCTACAATGAGCAGTTCTTC. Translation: CSARSLSYNEQFF.

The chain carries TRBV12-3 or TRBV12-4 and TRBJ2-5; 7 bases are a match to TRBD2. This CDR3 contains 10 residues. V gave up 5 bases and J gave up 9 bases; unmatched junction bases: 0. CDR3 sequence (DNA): TGTGCCAGCAGTGGGGGGGCCCAGTACTTC. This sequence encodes CASSGGAQYF.

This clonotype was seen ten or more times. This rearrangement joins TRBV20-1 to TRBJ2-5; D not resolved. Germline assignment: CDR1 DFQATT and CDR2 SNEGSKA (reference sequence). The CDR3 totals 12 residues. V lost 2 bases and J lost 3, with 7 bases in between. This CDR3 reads CSARSPKETQYF. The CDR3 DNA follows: TGCAGTGCTAGAAGTCCAAAAGAGACCCAGTACTTC.

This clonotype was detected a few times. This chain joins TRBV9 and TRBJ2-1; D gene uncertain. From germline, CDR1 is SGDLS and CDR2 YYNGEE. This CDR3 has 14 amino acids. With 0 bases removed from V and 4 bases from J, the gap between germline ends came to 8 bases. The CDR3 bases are TGTGCCAGCAGCGTAGGATTTAGATACAATGAGCAGTTCTTC. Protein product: CASSVGFRYNEQFF.

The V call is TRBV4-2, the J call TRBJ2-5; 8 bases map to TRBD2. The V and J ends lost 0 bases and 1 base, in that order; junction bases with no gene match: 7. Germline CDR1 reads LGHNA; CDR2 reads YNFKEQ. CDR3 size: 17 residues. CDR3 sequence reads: CASSQDRTGGAQETQYF. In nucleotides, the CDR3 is TGTGCCAGCAGCCAAGATAGGACGGGGGGGGCCCAAGAGACCCAGTACTTC.

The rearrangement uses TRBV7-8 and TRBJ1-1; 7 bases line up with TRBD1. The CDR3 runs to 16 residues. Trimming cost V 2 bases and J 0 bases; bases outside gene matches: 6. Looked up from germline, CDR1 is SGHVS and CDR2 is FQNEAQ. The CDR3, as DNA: TGTGCCAGCAGCTTACTGGGACAGAGCATGAACACTGAAGCTTTCTTT. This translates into CASSLLGQSMNTEAFF.

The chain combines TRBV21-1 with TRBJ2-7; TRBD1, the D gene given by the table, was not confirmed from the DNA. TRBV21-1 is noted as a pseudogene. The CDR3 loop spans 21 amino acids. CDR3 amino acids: CASRSPVRCQKRKPKTYEQYF. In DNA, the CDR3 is TGTGCCAGCAGATCCCCAGTCCGGTGTCAGAAGAGAAAACCAAAAACCTACGAGCAGTACTTC.

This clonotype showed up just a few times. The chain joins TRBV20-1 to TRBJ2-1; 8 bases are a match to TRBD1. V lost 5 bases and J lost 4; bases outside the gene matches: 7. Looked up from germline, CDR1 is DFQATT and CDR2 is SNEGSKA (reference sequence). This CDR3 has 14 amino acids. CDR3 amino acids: CSARTGRAYNEQFF. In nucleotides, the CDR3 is TGCAGTGCTCGGACAGGGCGGGCGTACAATGAGCAGTTCTTC.

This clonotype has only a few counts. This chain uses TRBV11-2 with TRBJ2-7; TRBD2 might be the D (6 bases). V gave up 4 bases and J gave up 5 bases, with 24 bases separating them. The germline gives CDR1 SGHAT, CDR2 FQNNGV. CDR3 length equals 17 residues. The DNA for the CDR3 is TGTGCCAGCAGCTCAGATGGAGGGGTGCGGAAGAAGGACGAGCAGTACTTC. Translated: CASSSDGGVRKKDEQYF.

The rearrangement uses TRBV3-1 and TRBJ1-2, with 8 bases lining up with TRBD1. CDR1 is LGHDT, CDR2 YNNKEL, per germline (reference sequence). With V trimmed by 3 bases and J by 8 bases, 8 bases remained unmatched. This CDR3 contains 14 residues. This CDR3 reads CASSHADRADGYTF. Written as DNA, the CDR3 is TGTGCCAGCAGCCACGCGGACAGGGCGGACGGCTACACCTTC.

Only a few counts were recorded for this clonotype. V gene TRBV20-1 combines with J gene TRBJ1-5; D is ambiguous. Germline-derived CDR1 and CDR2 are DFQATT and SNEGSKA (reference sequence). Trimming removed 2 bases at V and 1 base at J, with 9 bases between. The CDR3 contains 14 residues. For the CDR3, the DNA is TGCAGTGCTAGACACGGTATAAGCAATCAGCCCCAGCATTTT. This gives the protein CSARHGISNQPQHF.

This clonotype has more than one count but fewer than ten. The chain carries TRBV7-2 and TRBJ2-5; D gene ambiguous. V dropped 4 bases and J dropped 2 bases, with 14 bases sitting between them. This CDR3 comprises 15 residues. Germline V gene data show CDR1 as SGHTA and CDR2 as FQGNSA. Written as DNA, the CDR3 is TGTGCCAGCAGCTCCTGGACGGGTCCTCAAGAGACCCAGTACTTC. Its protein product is CASSSWTGPQETQYF.

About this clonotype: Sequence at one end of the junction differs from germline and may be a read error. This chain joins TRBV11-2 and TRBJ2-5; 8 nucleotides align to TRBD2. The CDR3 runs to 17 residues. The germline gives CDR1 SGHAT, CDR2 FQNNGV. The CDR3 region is CASSLDALAAAQGTQYF. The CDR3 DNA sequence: TGTGCCAGCAGCTTAGATGCACTAGCGGCCGCCCAAGGGACCCAGTACTTC.

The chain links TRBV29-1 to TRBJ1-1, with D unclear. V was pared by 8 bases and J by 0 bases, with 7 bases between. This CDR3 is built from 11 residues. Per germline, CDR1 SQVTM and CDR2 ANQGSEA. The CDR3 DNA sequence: TGCAGCTTAATTATGAACACTGAAGCTTTCTTT. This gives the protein CSLIMNTEAFF.

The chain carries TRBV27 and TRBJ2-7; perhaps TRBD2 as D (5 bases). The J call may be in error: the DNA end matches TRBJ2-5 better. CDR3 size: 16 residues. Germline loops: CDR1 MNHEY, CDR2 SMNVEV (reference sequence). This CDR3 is CASSPYYGLLGETQYF. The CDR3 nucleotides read TGTGCCAGCAGCCCCTACTATGGACTTCTGGGGGAGACCCAGTACTTC.

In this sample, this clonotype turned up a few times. The CDR3 is CSVLRQENEQFF. The CDR3 DNA is TGCAGCGTTTTAAGGCAGGAGAATGAGCAGTTCTTC. V is TRBV29-1 and J is TRBJ2-1, with D unclear. Deletions cut 5 bases from V and 7 bases from J, with 12 bases between. Germline values: CDR1 SQVTM, CDR2 ANQGSEA. This CDR3 contains 12 residues.

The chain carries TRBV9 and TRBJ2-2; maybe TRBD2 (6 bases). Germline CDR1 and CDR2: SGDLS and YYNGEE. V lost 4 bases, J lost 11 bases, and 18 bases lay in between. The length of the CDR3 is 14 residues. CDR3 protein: CASSPSGWDFELFF. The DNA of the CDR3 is TGTGCCAGCAGCCCATCGGGGTGGGACTTCGAGCTGTTTTTT.

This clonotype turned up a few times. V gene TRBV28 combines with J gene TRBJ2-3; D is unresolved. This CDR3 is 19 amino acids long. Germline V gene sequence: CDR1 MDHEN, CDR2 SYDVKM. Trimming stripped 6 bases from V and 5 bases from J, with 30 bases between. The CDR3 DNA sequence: TGTGCCAGCAGCCTAATCGGCTCCAGGTTTGTGAGTCGGAGAGATACGCAGTATTTT. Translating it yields CASSLIGSRFVSRRDTQYF.

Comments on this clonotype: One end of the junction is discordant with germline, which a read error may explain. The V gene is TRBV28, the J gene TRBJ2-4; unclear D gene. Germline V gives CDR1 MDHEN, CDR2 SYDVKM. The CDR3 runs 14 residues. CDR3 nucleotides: TGTGCCAGCACAAGCGCCCAGACCAAAAACAGTCAGTACTTC. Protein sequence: CASTSAQTKNSQYF.

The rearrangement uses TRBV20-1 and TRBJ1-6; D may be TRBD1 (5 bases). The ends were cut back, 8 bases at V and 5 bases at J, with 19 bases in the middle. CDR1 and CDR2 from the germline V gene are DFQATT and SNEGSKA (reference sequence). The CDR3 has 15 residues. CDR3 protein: CSLTRVGTNNSPLHF. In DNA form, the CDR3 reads TGCAGTCTCACGAGGGTGGGGACCAATAATTCACCCCTCCACTTT.

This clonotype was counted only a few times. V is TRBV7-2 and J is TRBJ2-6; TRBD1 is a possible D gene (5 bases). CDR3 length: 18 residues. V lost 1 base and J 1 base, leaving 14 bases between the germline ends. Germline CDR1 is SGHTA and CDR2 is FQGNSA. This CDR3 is CASSLDTFPGSGANVLTF. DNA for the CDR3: TGTGCCAGCAGCTTAGACACGTTTCCAGGGTCTGGGGCCAACGTCCTGACTTTC.

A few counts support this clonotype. CDR3 sequence: CSAPRGSRGYTF. The CDR3 DNA reads as TGCAGTGCTCCCAGGGGGAGTCGGGGCTACACCTTC. The chain has TRBV20-1 and TRBJ1-2, with 7 bases aligning to TRBD1. V gave up 5 bases and J gave up 8 bases; unmatched junction bases: 8. The germline V gene encodes CDR1 DFQATT and CDR2 SNEGSKA (reference sequence). The CDR3 runs to 12 residues.

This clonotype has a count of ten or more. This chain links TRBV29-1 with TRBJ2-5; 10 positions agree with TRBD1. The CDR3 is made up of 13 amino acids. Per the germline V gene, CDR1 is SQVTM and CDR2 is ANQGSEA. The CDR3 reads CSTEGQGGETQYF. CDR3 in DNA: TGCAGTACCGAAGGACAGGGGGGAGAGACCCAGTACTTC.

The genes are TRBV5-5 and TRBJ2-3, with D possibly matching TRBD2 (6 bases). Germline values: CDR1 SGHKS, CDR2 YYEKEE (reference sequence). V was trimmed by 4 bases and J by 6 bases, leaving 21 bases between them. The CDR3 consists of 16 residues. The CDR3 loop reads CASSPTSGVVSDTQYF. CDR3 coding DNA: TGTGCCAGCAGCCCGACTTCGGGGGTAGTCTCTGATACGCAGTATTTT.